A selection of T cell receptor beta chains follows, all from one sample in a study of blood T cells in healthy people across ages. One entry per CDR3 protein results from TCRdb running MiXCR on the 5' RACE reads. The table records around 600,000 distinct CDR3 sequences, less than 60% of them present only once. Sequencing was performed on blood. The receptors stem from a man older than 75 in good health. CDR3s include the opening cysteine and the closing phenylalanine or tryptophan. A D gene is named only where the DNA matches it firmly. Size is stated for part of the rows, as once, few or many counts, or as a class when the clone is expanded.

TRBJ1-2	TRBV20-1	NA	TRBD1	TGCAGTGCCACCGACAACGACAGGGCGGATGGCTACACCTTC	CSATDNDRADGYTF
TRBJ1-5	TRBV12-3/TRBV12-4	NA	NA	TGTGCCAGCAGTTTATTGGGCGGGAAGCCCCAGCATTTT	CASSLLGGKPQHF
TRBJ1-2	TRBV20-1	many	NA	TGCAGTGCTAGAGATGGGGTGTCGGATGGCTACACCTTC	CSARDGVSDGYTF
TRBJ2-7	TRBV12-3/TRBV12-4	NA	NA	NA	CASSFGAGTLHYEQYF
TRBJ2-1	TRBV20-1	NA	TRBD1	TGCAGTGCTAGAGATTCTATAGGGGGCCCCACTGAGCAGTTCTTC	CSARDSIGGPTEQFF
TRBJ2-3	TRBV4-3	few	NA	TGCGCCAGCAGCCGCCGACAGCAGCTCACAGATACGCAGTATTTT	CASSRRQQLTDTQYF
TRBJ2-7	TRBV11-2	NA	TRBD2	TGTGCCAGCAGTCAGGAAGCGGGGGCGTCCTCCTACGAGCAGTACTTC	CASSQEAGASSYEQYF
TRBJ2-3	TRBV7-2	NA	NA	TGTGCCAGCAGCTTCCAGCAAACTAGCACAGATACGCAGTATTTT	CASSFQQTSTDTQYF
TRBJ2-3	TRBV7-2	NA	NA	TGTGCCAGCAGCCAGACGTGGGCTGTTAACACAGATACGCAGTATTTT	CASSQTWAVNTDTQYF
TRBJ1-4	TRBV28	NA	TRBD1	TGTGCCAGCAGCCGGGGGACAGCTAGTAATGAAAAACTGTTTTTT	CASSRGTASNEKLFF
TRBJ2-3	TRBV3-1	few	NA	TGTGCCAGCAGCCCCTCTGCGGCAGATACGCAGTATTTT	CASSPSAADTQYF
TRBJ2-3	TRBV18	NA	NA	TGTGCCAGCTCACCACCCGTAGATACGCAGTATTTT	CASSPPVDTQYF
TRBJ2-1	TRBV20-1	NA	NA	TGCAGTGCTAGCTCCAGCACCTACAATGAGCAGTTCTTC	CSASSSTYNEQFF
TRBJ1-2	TRBV29-1	few	NA	TGCAGCGTTGCCCTAGGACAAGGCTACACCTTC	CSVALGQGYTF
TRBJ2-3	TRBV7-9	few	TRBD2	TGTGCCAGCAGCGTGGGACTAGCGGGAGCAGATACGCAGTATTTT	CASSVGLAGADTQYF
TRBJ2-3	TRBV12-5	NA	NA	TGTGCTAGTGGTTTGCCTAGCACAGATACGCAGTATTTT	CASGLPSTDTQYF
TRBJ2-5	TRBV3-1	NA	TRBD2	TGTGCCAGCAGCCAGGGACTAGCGGTAGAGACCCAGTACTTC	CASSQGLAVETQYF
TRBJ2-1	TRBV7-2	NA	NA	TGTGCCATCCAAGCGAGGGATTGGGGTTACAATGAGCAGTTCTTC	CAIQARDWGYNEQFF
TRBJ1-1	TRBV5-1	NA	NA	TGCGCCAGCAGCCTGCAGACCCGAGACACTGAAGCTTTCTTT	CASSLQTRDTEAFF
TRBJ1-5	TRBV29-1	NA	NA	TGCAGCGTTGCTACTGCGAATAGCAAGCAGCCCCAGCATTTT	CSVATANSKQPQHF
TRBJ2-1	TRBV29-1	few	NA	TGCAGCGTTGCGGAAGGCGGGACGGGTAATGAGCAGTTCTTC	CSVAEGGTGNEQFF
TRBJ1-4	TRBV5-1	few	NA	TGCGCCAGCAGCCGGGAGGCCCAGGGGTTGGATGAAAAACTGTTTTTT	CASSREAQGLDEKLFF
TRBJ1-2	TRBV15	NA	NA	TGTGCCACCAGCAGAGATGATGCCAGGGTGGGTGGCTACACCTTC	CATSRDDARVGGYTF
TRBJ2-1	TRBV10-3	NA	NA	TGTGCCATCAGGACGGAATACGATGAGCAGTTCTTC	CAIRTEYDEQFF
TRBJ2-6	TRBV15	few	NA	TGTGCCACCAGCAGCGGACGGGACTTCTCTGGGGCCAACGTCCTGACTTTC	CATSSGRDFSGANVLTF
TRBJ1-1	TRBV6-2/TRBV6-3	NA	NA	TGTGCCAGCAGTTACAGTCCACTACTCATGAACACTGAAGCTTTCTTT	CASSYSPLLMNTEAFF
TRBJ2-5	TRBV12-3/TRBV12-4	NA	TRBD2	TGTGCCAGCAGTCCGGGACTAAGAGGGGTTCAAGAGACCCAGTACTTC	CASSPGLRGVQETQYF
TRBJ1-2	TRBV9	NA	NA	TGTGCCAGCAGCGTAGGGAGTGGGCAGCTCTATGGCTACACCTTC	CASSVGSGQLYGYTF
TRBJ1-1	TRBV27	NA	TRBD1	TGTGCCAGCTCTAGGACAGGGGGGATGAACACTGAAGCTTTCTTT	CASSRTGGMNTEAFF
TRBJ2-7	TRBV7-2	few	TRBD2	TGTGCCAGCAGCTCCGCGACTAGCCCCTACGAGCAGTACTTC	CASSSATSPYEQYF
TRBJ2-3	TRBV20-1	NA	NA	TGCAGTGCTAGAGATCGTCGACAGACAGATACGCAGTATTTT	CSARDRRQTDTQYF
TRBJ2-1	TRBV7-3	NA	TRBD2	TGTGCCAGCAGCTCAGGACTAGCGGGAGGTTATGAGCAGTTCTTC	CASSSGLAGGYEQFF
TRBJ2-7	TRBV28	NA	TRBD1	TGTGCCAGCAGTCCCGGGACAGGGAAGCTCTACAATGAGCAGTACTTC	CASSPGTGKLYNEQYF
TRBJ1-5	TRBV6-6	many	NA	TGTGCCAGCAGCCCCGTGGTTCGTAGCAATCAGCCCCAGCATTTT	CASSPVVRSNQPQHF
TRBJ2-1	TRBV11-3	NA	TRBD1	TGTGCCAGCAGCGAGGGGGCGCCTACCTACAATGAGCAGTTCTTC	CASSEGAPTYNEQFF
TRBJ2-1	TRBV20-1	NA	TRBD2	TGCAGTGCTAGGGGACTAGCGTCCGCCTACAATGAGCAGTTCTTC	CSARGLASAYNEQFF
TRBJ2-1	TRBV18	few	TRBD2	TGTGCCAGCTCACCACTAGCGGGGGGGCTTCCCAACAATGAGCAGTTCTTC	CASSPLAGGLPNNEQFF
TRBJ1-4	TRBV20-1	few	NA	TGCAGTGCTAGGGGTGGGAATGAAAAACTGTTTTTT	CSARGGNEKLFF
TRBJ1-3	TRBV12-5	NA	NA	TGTGCTAGTGGCTACTTCTCTGGAAACACCATATATTTT	CASGYFSGNTIYF
TRBJ2-1	TRBV10-3	few	NA	TGTGCCATCAGTGAGTCGACCGGGCGAAATGAGCAGTTCTTC	CAISESTGRNEQFF
TRBJ2-1	TRBV7-3	few	NA	TGTGCCAGCAGCTTAAGGACTCACAATGAGCAGTTCTTC	CASSLRTHNEQFF
TRBJ1-6	TRBV27	many	NA	TGTGCCAGCAGGCCGACAGAGACGGCGTATAATTCACCCCTCCACTTT	CASRPTETAYNSPLHF
TRBJ1-2	TRBV7-9	many	NA	TGTGCCAGCAGCCGGACCGGCTTTGGCTACACCTTC	CASSRTGFGYTF
TRBJ2-7	TRBV5-6	NA	NA	TGTGCCAGCAGCTCGGACCACTCCTACGAGCAGTACTTC	CASSSDHSYEQYF
TRBJ2-7	TRBV7-2	many	NA	TGTGCCAGCAGCTTAGGCGGAGGGTTGTCCTACGAGCAGTACTTC	CASSLGGGLSYEQYF
TRBJ1-2	TRBV20-1	NA	TRBD1	TGCAGTGCTAAACCGGGACAGCATGGCTACACCTTC	CSAKPGQHGYTF
TRBJ1-2	TRBV12-3/TRBV12-4	few	NA	TGTGCCAGCAGTTTCGGCAGGAGGGGCTATGGCTACACCTTC	CASSFGRRGYGYTF
TRBJ2-1	TRBV20-1	few	NA	TGCAGTGCTAGTAGTGGGGGGAATGACGAGCAGTTCTTC	CSASSGGNDEQFF
TRBJ2-5	TRBV12-1	NA	NA	TGTGCCAGCAGCTCTCCGGGACAACCAGAGACCCAGTACTTC	CASSSPGQPETQYF
TRBJ2-2	TRBV29-1	few	NA	TGCAGCGTTGAGACCGGCGGGGAGCTGTTTTTT	CSVETGGELFF
TRBJ2-5	TRBV20-1	NA	TRBD2	TGCGGTGCTAGTGCGAAACCGGGACTAGCAGGAGAGCAGTACTTC	CGASAKPGLAGEQYF
TRBJ1-6	TRBV12-3/TRBV12-4	NA	NA	TGTGCCAGCAGTTACGGGACGGTTAATTCACCCCTCCACTTT	CASSYGTVNSPLHF
TRBJ2-5	TRBV29-1	few	TRBD2	TGCAGCGTTGAAGATGGGCTAGCGGCCCCAGGAGAGCAGTACTTC	CSVEDGLAAPGEQYF
TRBJ2-3	TRBV24-1	few	NA	TGTGCCACCAGTGACCGCAGTAGGCAAGATACGCAGTATTTT	CATSDRSRQDTQYF
TRBJ2-2	TRBV20-1	NA	NA	TGCAGTGCTACTGGGGGGACTGTCACCGGGGAGCTGTTTTTT	CSATGGTVTGELFF
TRBJ2-5	TRBV25-1	few	NA	TGTGCCAGCAGTGAAGGGCACCGGGGGCAAGAGACCCAGTACTTC	CASSEGHRGQETQYF
TRBJ2-1	TRBV3-1	few	TRBD1	TGTGCCAGCAGCCTTTTAACAGGGGGCGCTGAGCAGTTCTTC	CASSLLTGGAEQFF